This TCR beta chain was recorded in a study of CD8 T cells in Susac syndrome. Whole-study findings and limits: The study conceded that its TCR sequencing and HLA analysis involved relatively few individuals.

Sequencing targeted TCR beta in blood CD8+ and CD4+ T cells. Isolation of CD8+ and CD4+ T cells was performed negatively, whereas enrichment of TEMRA cells was done by FACS. Note on this clonotype: Its matching antigen is unknown.

Reverse transcription of roughly 0.45 to 1 ug RNA used random hexamers. Multiplex PCR with immunoSEQ amplified the TCR beta CDR3 across 54 Vbeta and 13 Jbeta. One entry per CDR3 protein, called by TCRdb with MiXCR from the immunoSEQ multiplex PCR reads. The sample yields about 280,000 distinct CDR3 sequences, 70% to 90% seen once. Germline lookup yields CDR1 SGHVS and CDR2 FQNEAQ. The CDR3 extends over 14 amino acids. J lost 1 base, V lost 6 bases, and 3 bases had no gene match. The V call is TRBV7-8, the J call TRBJ2-1; TRBD2 matches at 7 bases. The TCR sequence derives from a human donor with multiple sclerosis. Material: CD8+ T cells from PBMCs. The CDR3 DNA reads TGTGCCAGCAGGGCGGGAGCGTCCTACAATGAGCAGTTCTTC. Translated, it gives CASRAGASYNEQFF.